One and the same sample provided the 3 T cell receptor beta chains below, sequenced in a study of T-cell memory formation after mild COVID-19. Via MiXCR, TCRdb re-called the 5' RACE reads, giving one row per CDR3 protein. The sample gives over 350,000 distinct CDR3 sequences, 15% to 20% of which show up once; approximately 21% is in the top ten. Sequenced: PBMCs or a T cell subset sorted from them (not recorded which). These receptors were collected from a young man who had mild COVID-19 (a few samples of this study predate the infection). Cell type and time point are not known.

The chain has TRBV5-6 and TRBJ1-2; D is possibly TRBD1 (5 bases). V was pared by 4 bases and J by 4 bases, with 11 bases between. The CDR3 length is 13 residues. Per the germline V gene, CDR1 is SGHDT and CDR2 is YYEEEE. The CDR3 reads CASSLQVSYGYTF. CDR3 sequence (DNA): TGTGCCAGCAGCCTACAGGTTTCCTATGGCTACACCTTC. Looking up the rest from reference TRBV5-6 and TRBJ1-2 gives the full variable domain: DAGVTQSPTHLIKTRGQQVTLRCSPKSGHDTVSWYQQALGQGPQFIFQYYEEEERQRGNFPDRFSGHQFPNYSSELNVNALLLGDSALYLCASSLQVSYGYTFGSGTRLTVV.

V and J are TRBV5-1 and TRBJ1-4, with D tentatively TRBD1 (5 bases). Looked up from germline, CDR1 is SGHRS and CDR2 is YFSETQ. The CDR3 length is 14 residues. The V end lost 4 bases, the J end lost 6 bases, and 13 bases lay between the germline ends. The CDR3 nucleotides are TGCGCCAGCAGCGGGGACGGGATGGATGAAAAACTGTTTTTT. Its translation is CASSGDGMDEKLFF.

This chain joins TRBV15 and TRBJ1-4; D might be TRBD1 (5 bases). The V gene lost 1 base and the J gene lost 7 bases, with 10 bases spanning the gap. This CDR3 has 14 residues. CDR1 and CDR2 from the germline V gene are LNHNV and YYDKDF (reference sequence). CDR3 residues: CATSRAGQGEKLFF. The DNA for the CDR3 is TGTGCCACCAGCAGAGCGGGGCAGGGTGAAAAACTGTTTTTT.